This is a list of T cell receptor beta chains from one sample in a study of cytomegalovirus exposure and HLA in healthy donors. Produced via immunoSEQ multiplex PCR; TCRdb's table is partial and in-frame only. This sample's table reports 100,000 or so clones. Input material: PBMCs. The receptor source for this set is a man between 50 and 59 years old in good health and CMV-seronegative. Each CDR3 is given with its conserved first and last residue. D genes are given only for firm matches.

J gene	D gene	CDR3 length	V gene	CDR3 DNA	CDR3 protein
TRBJ2-3	TRBD2	15	TRBV7-2	TGTGCCAGCAGCGCAGCAGCGGGGAACACAGATACGCAGTATTTT	CASSAAAGNTDTQYF
TRBJ1-1	-	16	TRBV5-4	TGTGCCAGCAGCCATATGGGGGGGGCCACAGAACCTGAAGCTTTCTTT	CASSHMGGATEPEAFF
TRBJ2-1	TRBD2	18	TRBV5-4	TGTGCCAGCAGCTTACGAAGCGGGAGAGCCCTCTCCTACAATGAGCAGTTCTTC	CASSLRSGRALSYNEQFF
TRBJ2-2	TRBD1	15	TRBV5-1	TGCGCCAGCAGCTTGGACAGGGGGAACACCGGGGAGCTGTTTTTT	CASSLDRGNTGELFF
TRBJ2-1	TRBD2	16	TRBV5-1	TGCGCCAGCAGCTTGGAACCTTCGGGGGGAAGCAATGAGCAGTTCTTC	CASSLEPSGGSNEQFF
TRBJ2-7	-	15	TRBV6-6	TGTGCCAGCAGTTACCCCACAGGGTTAAGTAACGAGCAGTACTTC	CASSYPTGLSNEQYF
TRBJ2-5	-	14	TRBV23-1	TGCGCCAGCAGTAACCGGGACACCGAAGAGACCCAGTACTTC	CASSNRDTEETQYF
TRBJ2-2	TRBD1	17	TRBV6-1	TGTGCCAGCAGTGGGGGGACAGGGGGTCGGGTCTCCGGGGAGCTGTTTTTT	CASSGGTGGRVSGELFF
TRBJ1-1	TRBD1	14	TRBV9	TGTGCCAGCAGCGAGAGGGACAGGGCCCTTGAAGCTTTCTTT	CASSERDRALEAFF
TRBJ1-4	-	14	TRBV4-3	TGCGCCAGCAGCCAAGATCGGGCTAATGAAAAACTGTTTTTT	CASSQDRANEKLFF
TRBJ2-1	-	16	TRBV5-6	TGTGCCAGCAGCCCTTGGTTATGGGAGGGGGACAATGAGCAGTTCTTC	CASSPWLWEGDNEQFF
TRBJ2-2	-	14	TRBV15	TGTGCCACCAAAGCGGGGTTCCAGGGGGGGGAGCTGTTTTTT	CATKAGFQGGELFF
TRBJ2-7	TRBD1	15	TRBV9	TGTGCCAGCAGCGTCTCGGACAGGATTTACTACGAGCAGTACTTC	CASSVSDRIYYEQYF
TRBJ2-5	-	13	TRBV7-7	TGTGCTAGCAGCTTTAATTTCCAAGAGACCCAGTACTTC	CASSFNFQETQYF
TRBJ1-2	TRBD1	17	TRBV28	TGTGCCAGCAGTTTAGGAGCAGGGGGGACGATTAACTATGGCTACACCTTC	CASSLGAGGTINYGYTF
TRBJ2-3	TRBD1	14	TRBV5-8	TGTGCCAGCAGGAACAGGGGGTTCACAGATACGCAGTATTTT	CASRNRGFTDTQYF
TRBJ2-7	-	15	TRBV11-2	TGTGCCAGCAGCTTATCCCAGGGGCCGGCCTACGAGCAGTACTTC	CASSLSQGPAYEQYF
TRBJ2-2	TRBD2	18	TRBV9	TGTGCCAGCAGCGTAGGTTTTAGCGGGGGGTCGAACACCGGGGAGCTGTTTTTT	CASSVGFSGGSNTGELFF
TRBJ2-2	TRBD2	20	TRBV10-3	TGTGCCATCAGTGAGGGGACAGCTAGCGGGAGGGTCGCGAACACCGGGGAGCTGTTTTTT	CAISEGTASGRVANTGELFF
TRBJ1-4	TRBD1	16	TRBV14	TGTGCCAGCAGCCAAGGCCGGACAGGGACAAATGAAAAACTGTTTTTT	CASSQGRTGTNEKLFF
TRBJ2-3	TRBD1	14	TRBV5-6	TGTGCCAGCAGACAGACACAGGGGACACATACGCAGTATTTT	CASRQTQGTHTQYF
TRBJ2-3	-	15	TRBV10-3	TGTGCCACGCTGGGACCGAGGACAGGCACAGATACGCAGTATTTT	CATLGPRTGTDTQYF
TRBJ2-7	-	14	TRBV23-1	TGCGCCAGCCCCGGAGGGGAGGCCGACTACGAGCAGTACTTC	CASPGGEADYEQYF
TRBJ1-1	-	15	TRBV18	TGTGCCAGCTCACTACAGGTTGCGTTGAACACTGAAGCTTTCTTT	CASSLQVALNTEAFF
TRBJ1-1	-	15	TRBV5-4	TGTGCCAGCAGCTTGATGACAGCCCCGAACACTGAAGCTTTCTTT	CASSLMTAPNTEAFF
TRBJ2-7	TRBD1	15	TRBV7-9	TGTGCCAGCAGTAGACAGGGGGGACGCTCCTACGAGCAGTACTTC	CASSRQGGRSYEQYF
TRBJ2-2	-	16	TRBV4-3	TGCGCCAGCAGCCAAGAGGGCTCCCCGGACACCGGGGAGCTGTTTTTT	CASSQEGSPDTGELFF
TRBJ1-2	-	14	TRBV7-9	TGTGCCAGCAGCTTATCCGGGGAGGAAGGGGGCTACACCTTC	CASSLSGEEGGYTF
TRBJ2-7	-	14	TRBV5-1	TGCGCCAGCAGCTTCATGGACAGCTCCTACGAGCAGTACTTC	CASSFMDSSYEQYF
TRBJ2-7	-	15	TRBV19	TGTGCCAGTAGTACCGGGGGACCAACCCCCTACGAGCAGTACTTC	CASSTGGPTPYEQYF
TRBJ1-3	-	16	TRBV9	TGTGCCAGCAGCGTAGGGGTCAGGGCGACTGGAAACACCATATATTTT	CASSVGVRATGNTIYF
TRBJ1-1	-	14	TRBV19	TGTGCCAGTAGTCCCGCAGGGATAAACACTGAAGCTTTCTTT	CASSPAGINTEAFF
TRBJ2-2	-	15	TRBV5-5	TGTGCCAGCAGCTTGGGAGGGGGTAGCGCCGGGGAGCTGTTTTTT	CASSLGGGSAGELFF
TRBJ1-1	-	13	TRBV29-1	TGCAGCGTCGAGATAGACATATACACTGAAGCTTTCTTT	CSVEIDIYTEAFF
TRBJ2-1	TRBD2	15	TRBV5-6	TGTGCCAGCAGCAGGCTAGCGGGCCAATACAATGAGCAGTTCTTC	CASSRLAGQYNEQFF
TRBJ1-5	TRBD1	15	TRBV2	TGTGCCAGCAGTGTAGGGGGCTTAAGCAATCAGCCCCAGCATTTT	CASSVGGLSNQPQHF
TRBJ2-2	-	14	TRBV7-6	TGTGCCAGCAGTTCAGGACAGTTTTCAGGGGAGCTGTTTTTT	CASSSGQFSGELFF
TRBJ1-5	-	14	TRBV5-5	TGTGCCAGCAGCTTGACGTCGGTCCGTCAGCCCCAGCATTTT	CASSLTSVRQPQHF
TRBJ2-7	-	15	TRBV5-1	TGCGCCAGCAGCTTGTTGACAGGTGGTTCCTACGAGCAGTACTTC	CASSLLTGGSYEQYF
TRBJ1-2	TRBD1	14	TRBV7-8	TGTGCCAGCAGCTCCACAGGGGTTGGTCTTGGCTACACCTTC	CASSSTGVGLGYTF
TRBJ1-1	-	14	TRBV5-1	TGCGCCAGCAGCTTGGTCCTCGGGGATCCTGAAGCTTTCTTT	CASSLVLGDPEAFF
TRBJ1-1	-	13	TRBV13	TGTGCCAGCAGCTTAGATCAGAACACTGAAGCTTTCTTT	CASSLDQNTEAFF
TRBJ2-7	TRBD1	16	TRBV14	TGTGCCAGCAGCCAAGACACATCGGGACAGCCCTACGAGCAGTACTTC	CASSQDTSGQPYEQYF
TRBJ2-2	TRBD2	16	TRBV2	TGTGCCAGCACACTAGCGGGGGGGGTCATTGTCGGGGAGCTGTTTTTT	CASTLAGGVIVGELFF
TRBJ1-1	TRBD1	14	TRBV11-3	TGTGCCAGCAGCTCGGGACAGGAGAACACTGAAGCTTTCTTT	CASSSGQENTEAFF
TRBJ2-1	TRBD2	14	TRBV5-6	TGTGCCAGCAGCTTGGCTAGCGGGTACAATGAGCAGTTCTTC	CASSLASGYNEQFF
TRBJ2-2	-	13	TRBV2	TGTGCCAGCAACGGGGAAAACACCGGGGAGCTGTTTTTT	CASNGENTGELFF
TRBJ1-2	-	15	TRBV10-3	TGTGCCATCAGTGGGACATCATCTCCCCTCTATGGCTACACCTTC	CAISGTSSPLYGYTF
TRBJ1-1	-	13	TRBV18	TGTGCCAGCTCACCATCAACGGAGACCGAAGCTTTCTTT	CASSPSTETEAFF
TRBJ1-1	-	16	TRBV14	TGTGCCAGCAGCCAAGATTCGGGACTCCTGGACACTGAAGCTTTCTTT	CASSQDSGLLDTEAFF
TRBJ1-1	-	14	TRBV5-6	TGTGCCAGCAGCTTCAGGGAAGCGAACACTGAAGCTTTCTTT	CASSFREANTEAFF
TRBJ2-3	TRBD2	18	TRBV29-1	TGCAGCGTTGTAGGGACTAGCGGGGGCCTCGATAGCACAGATACGCAGTATTTT	CSVVGTSGGLDSTDTQYF
TRBJ1-2	TRBD1	13	TRBV6-1	TGTGCCAGCAGTGATACAGGGGACTATGGCTACACCTTC	CASSDTGDYGYTF
TRBJ2-1	-	16	TRBV11-3	TGTGCCAGCAGCTTAGGGGGTAGCGGTTTATACAATGAGCAGTTCTTC	CASSLGGSGLYNEQFF
TRBJ1-1	-	16	TRBV6-5	TGTGCCAGCAGTTATCAAGTCCAGAGGCCCTACACTGAAGCTTTCTTT	CASSYQVQRPYTEAFF
TRBJ2-7	TRBD1	13	TRBV30	TGTGCCTGGGGCGGGACAGGCTTTTACGAGCAGTACTTC	CAWGGTGFYEQYF
TRBJ1-3	-	16	TRBV7-2	TGTGCCAGCAGCTTGGACCCCGGGGGCTCTGGAAACACCATATATTTT	CASSLDPGGSGNTIYF
TRBJ2-7	-	13	TRBV7-8	TGTGCCAGCAGCTTCAGAGGGCCCTACGAGCAGTACTTC	CASSFRGPYEQYF
TRBJ1-1	-	13	TRBV19	TGTGCCAGTAGTATAGCGCAGGGCACTGAAGCTTTCTTT	CASSIAQGTEAFF